This TCR beta chain was documented in a study of blood T cell repertoires in COVID-19. V was cut by 4 bases and J by 2 bases, with 12 bases left in between. The CDR3 runs to 14 residues. Looked up from germline, CDR1 is MNHEY and CDR2 is SMNVEV (reference sequence). Data came from immunoSEQ multiplex PCR; TCRdb stores just in-frame clones and leaves some out. The sample shows about 210,000 clones, around 85% of them seen only once. The J gene is TRBJ2-7, the V gene TRBV27; tentatively, D is TRBD1 (5 bases). The source material was peripheral blood. The receptor was derived from a woman aged 65 to 85 with acute or convalescent COVID-19. The CDR3 is CASSSPDRAYEQYF. DNA for the CDR3: TGTGCCAGCAGTTCTCCTGACAGAGCCTACGAGCAGTACTTC.